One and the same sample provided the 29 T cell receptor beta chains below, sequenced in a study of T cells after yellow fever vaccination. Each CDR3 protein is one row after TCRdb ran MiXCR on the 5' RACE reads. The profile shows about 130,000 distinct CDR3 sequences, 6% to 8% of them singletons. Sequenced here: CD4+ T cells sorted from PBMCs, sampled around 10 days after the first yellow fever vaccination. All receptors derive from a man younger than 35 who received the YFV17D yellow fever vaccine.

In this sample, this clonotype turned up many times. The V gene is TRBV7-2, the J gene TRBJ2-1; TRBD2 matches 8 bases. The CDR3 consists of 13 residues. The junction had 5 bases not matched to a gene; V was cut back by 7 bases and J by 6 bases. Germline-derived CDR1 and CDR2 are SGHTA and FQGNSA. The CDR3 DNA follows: TGTGCCAGCACCGGGACTAGACGCAATGAGCAGTTCTTC. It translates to CASTGTRRNEQFF. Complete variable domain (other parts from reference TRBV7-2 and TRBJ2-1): GAGVSQSPSNKVTEKGKDVELRCDPISGHTALYWYRQSLGQGLEFLIYFQGNSAPDKSGLPSDRFSAERTGGSVSTLTIQRTQQEDSAVYLCASTGTRRNEQFFGPGTRLTVL.

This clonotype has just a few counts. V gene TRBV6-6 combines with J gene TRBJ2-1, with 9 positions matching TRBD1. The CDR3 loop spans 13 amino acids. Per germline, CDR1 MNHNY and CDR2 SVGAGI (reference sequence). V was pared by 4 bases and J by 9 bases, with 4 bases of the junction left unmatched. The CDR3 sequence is CASSSGTGLEQFF. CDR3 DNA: TGTGCCAGCAGTTCCGGGACAGGGCTTGAGCAGTTCTTC.

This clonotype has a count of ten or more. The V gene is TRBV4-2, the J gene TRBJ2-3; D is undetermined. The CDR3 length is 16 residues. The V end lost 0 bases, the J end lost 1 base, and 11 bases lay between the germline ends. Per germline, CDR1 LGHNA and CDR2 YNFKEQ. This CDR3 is CASSQEQFRGTDTQYF. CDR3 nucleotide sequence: TGTGCCAGCAGCCAAGAGCAATTTAGGGGCACAGATACGCAGTATTTT.

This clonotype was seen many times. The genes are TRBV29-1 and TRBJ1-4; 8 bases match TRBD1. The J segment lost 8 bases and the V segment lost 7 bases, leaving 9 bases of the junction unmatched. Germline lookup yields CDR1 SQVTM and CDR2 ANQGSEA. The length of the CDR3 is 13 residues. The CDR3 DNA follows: TGCAGCGCAGGACAGGGATTGCGAGAAAAACTGTTTTTT. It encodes CSAGQGLREKLFF.

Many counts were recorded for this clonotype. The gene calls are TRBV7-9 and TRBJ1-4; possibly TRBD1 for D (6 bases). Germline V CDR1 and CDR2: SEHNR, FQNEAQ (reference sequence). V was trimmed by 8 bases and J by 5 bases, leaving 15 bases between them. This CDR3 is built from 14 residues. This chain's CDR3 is CASDRQADNEKLFF. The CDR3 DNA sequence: TGTGCCAGCGATCGACAGGCCGACAATGAAAAACTGTTTTTT. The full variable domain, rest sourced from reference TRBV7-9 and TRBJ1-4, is DTGVSQNPRHKITKRGQNVTFRCDPISEHNRLYWYRQTLGQGPEFLTYFQNEAQLEKSRLLSDRFSAERPKGSFSTLEIQRTEQGDSAMYLCASDRQADNEKLFFGSGTQLSVL.

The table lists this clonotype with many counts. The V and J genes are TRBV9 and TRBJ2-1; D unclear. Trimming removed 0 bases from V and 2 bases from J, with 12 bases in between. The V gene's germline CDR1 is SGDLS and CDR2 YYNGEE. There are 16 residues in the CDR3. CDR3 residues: CASSVGQPVPYNEQFF. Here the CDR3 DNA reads TGTGCCAGCAGCGTAGGGCAGCCAGTCCCCTACAATGAGCAGTTCTTC.

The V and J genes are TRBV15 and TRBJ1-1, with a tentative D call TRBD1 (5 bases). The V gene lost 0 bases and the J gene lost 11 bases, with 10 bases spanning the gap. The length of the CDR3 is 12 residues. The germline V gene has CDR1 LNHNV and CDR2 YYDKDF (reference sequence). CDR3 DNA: TGTGCCACCAGCAGAGATAGGGGAGACGCTTTCTTT. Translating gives CATSRDRGDAFF.

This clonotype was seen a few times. The CDR3 spells CASKIGGTQYF. The DNA for the CDR3 is TGTGCCAGCAAAATTGGTGGTACGCAGTATTTT. This rearrangement joins TRBV27 to TRBJ2-3; D gene ambiguous. Looked up from germline, CDR1 is MNHEY and CDR2 is SMNVEV (reference sequence). V was trimmed by 7 bases and J by 8 bases, leaving 10 bases between them. This CDR3 contains 11 residues.

CDR3 bases: TGTGCCAGCAGCCCACCGGGTCTTAATTCACCCCTCCACTTT. It translates to CASSPPGLNSPLHF. The chain employs TRBV7-9 and TRBJ1-6; D not certain. The germline V gene encodes CDR1 SEHNR and CDR2 FQNEAQ (reference sequence). V gave up 5 bases and J gave up 6 bases, with 11 bases separating them. The CDR3 has 14 residues.

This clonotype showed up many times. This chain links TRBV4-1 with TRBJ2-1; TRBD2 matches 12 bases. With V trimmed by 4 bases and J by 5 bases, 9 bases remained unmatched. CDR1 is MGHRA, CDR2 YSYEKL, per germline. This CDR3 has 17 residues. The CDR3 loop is CASSRRLAGVNDNEQFF. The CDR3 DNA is TGCGCCAGCAGCCGTCGACTAGCGGGGGTGAACGACAATGAGCAGTTCTTC.

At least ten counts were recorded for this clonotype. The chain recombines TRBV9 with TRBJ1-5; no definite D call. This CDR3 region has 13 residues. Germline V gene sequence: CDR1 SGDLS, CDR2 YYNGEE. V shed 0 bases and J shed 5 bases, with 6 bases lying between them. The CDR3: CASSVDADQPQHF. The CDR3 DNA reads TGTGCCAGCAGCGTAGATGCGGATCAGCCCCAGCATTTT.

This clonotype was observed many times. The chain's CDR3 is CASTTMRGTPLNTEAFF. The CDR3 coding sequence is TGCGCCAGCACCACAATGCGGGGGACTCCCTTGAACACTGAAGCTTTCTTT. The rearrangement links TRBV4-1 to TRBJ1-1; D is possibly TRBD1 (5 bases). This CDR3 is 17 amino acids long. CDR1 is MGHRA and CDR2 is YSYEKL in the germline V gene. V lost 7 bases to trimming and J lost 0 bases, with 21 bases between them.

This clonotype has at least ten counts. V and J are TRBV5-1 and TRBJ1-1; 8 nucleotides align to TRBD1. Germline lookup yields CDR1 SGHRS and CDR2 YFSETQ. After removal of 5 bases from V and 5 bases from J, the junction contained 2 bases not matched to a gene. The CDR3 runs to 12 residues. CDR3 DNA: TGCGCCAGCAGGACAGGGGAAACTGAAGCTTTCTTT. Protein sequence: CASRTGETEAFF.

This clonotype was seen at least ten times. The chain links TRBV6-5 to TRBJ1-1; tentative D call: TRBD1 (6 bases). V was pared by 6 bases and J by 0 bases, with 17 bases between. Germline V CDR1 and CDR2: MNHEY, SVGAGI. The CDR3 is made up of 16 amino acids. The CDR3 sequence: CASRADRMSMNTEAFF. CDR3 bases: TGTGCCAGCAGAGCTGACAGGATGAGCATGAACACTGAAGCTTTCTTT.

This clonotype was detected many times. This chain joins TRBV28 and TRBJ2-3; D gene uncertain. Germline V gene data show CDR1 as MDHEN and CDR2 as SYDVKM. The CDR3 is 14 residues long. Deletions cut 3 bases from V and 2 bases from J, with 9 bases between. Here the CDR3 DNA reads TGTGCCAGCAGTTTTGGATTGGACACAGATACGCAGTATTTT. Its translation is CASSFGLDTDTQYF.

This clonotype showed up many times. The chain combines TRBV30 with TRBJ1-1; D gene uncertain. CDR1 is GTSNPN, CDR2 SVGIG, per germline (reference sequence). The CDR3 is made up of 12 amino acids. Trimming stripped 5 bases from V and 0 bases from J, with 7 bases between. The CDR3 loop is CAWSHLNTEAFF. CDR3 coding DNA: TGTGCCTGGTCACACTTGAACACTGAAGCTTTCTTT.

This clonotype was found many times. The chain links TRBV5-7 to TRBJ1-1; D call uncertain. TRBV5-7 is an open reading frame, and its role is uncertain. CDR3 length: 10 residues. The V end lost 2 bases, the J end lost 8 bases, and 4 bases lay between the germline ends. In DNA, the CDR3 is TGTGCCAGCAGCTTAAAGGAAGCTTTCTTT. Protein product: CASSLKEAFF.

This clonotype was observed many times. DNA of the CDR3: TGTGCCAGCAGTTCAAGACAGGGGCGACTATACGAGCAGTACTTC. Translated: CASSSRQGRLYEQYF. The chain has TRBV27 and TRBJ2-7, with 8 bases matching TRBD1. The CDR3 is 15 residues long. CDR1 is MNHEY and CDR2 is SMNVEV in the germline V gene (reference sequence). The junction had 9 bases not matched to a gene; V was cut back by 4 bases and J by 4 bases.

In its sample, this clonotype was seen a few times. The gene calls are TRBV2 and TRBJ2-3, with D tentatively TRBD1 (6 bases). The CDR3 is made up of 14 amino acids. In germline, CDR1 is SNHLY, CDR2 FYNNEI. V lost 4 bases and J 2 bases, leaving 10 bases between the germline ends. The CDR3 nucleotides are TGTGCCAGCAGTGCTAGGACAGTCACAGATACGCAGTATTTT. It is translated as CASSARTVTDTQYF.

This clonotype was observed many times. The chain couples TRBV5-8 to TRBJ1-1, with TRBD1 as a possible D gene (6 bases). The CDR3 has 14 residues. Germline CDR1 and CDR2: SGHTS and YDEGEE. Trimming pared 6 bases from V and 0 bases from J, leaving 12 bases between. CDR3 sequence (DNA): TGTGCCAGCAAATTAGGGGGAATGAACACTGAAGCTTTCTTT. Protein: CASKLGGMNTEAFF. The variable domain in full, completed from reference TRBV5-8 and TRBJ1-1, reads EAGVTQSPTHLIKTRGQQATLRCSPISGHTSVYWYQQALGLGLQFLLWYDEGEERNRGNFPPRFSGRQFPNYSSELNVNALELEDSALYLCASKLGGMNTEAFFGQGTRLTVV.

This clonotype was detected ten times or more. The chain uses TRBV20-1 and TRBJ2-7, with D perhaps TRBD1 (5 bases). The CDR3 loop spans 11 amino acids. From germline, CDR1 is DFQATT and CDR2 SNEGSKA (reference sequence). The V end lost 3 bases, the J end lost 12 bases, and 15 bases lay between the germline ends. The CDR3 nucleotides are TGCAGTGCTAGTAGCAGGGCGCGAACGTACGTC. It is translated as CSASSRARTYV.

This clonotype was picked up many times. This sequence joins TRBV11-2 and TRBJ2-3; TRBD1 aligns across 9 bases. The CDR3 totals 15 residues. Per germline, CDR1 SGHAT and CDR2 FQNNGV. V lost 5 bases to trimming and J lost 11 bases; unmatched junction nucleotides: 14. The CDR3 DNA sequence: TGTGCCAGCAGCGTCGGGACAGGGATTCCCCAATGGCAGTATTTT. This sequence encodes CASSVGTGIPQWQYF. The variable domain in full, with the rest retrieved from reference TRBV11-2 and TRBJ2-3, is EAGVAQSPRYKIIEKRQSVAFWCNPISGHATLYWYQQILGQGPKLLIQFQNNGVVDDSQLPKDRFSAERLKGVDSTLKIQPAKLEDSAVYLCASSVGTGIPQWQYFGPGTRLTVL.

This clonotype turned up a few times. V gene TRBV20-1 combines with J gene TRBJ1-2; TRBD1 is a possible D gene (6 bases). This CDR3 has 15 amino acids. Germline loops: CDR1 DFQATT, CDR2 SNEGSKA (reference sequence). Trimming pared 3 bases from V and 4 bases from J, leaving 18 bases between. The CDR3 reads CSARTTGSESYGYTF. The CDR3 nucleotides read TGCAGTGCTAGGACCACAGGGAGTGAGTCCTATGGCTACACCTTC.

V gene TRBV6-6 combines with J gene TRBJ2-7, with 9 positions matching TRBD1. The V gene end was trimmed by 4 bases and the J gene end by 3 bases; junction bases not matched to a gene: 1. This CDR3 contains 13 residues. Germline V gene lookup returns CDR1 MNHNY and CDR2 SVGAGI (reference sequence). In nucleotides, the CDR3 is TGTGCCAGCAGTTCGGGACAGGGCTACGAGCAGTACTTC. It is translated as CASSSGQGYEQYF.

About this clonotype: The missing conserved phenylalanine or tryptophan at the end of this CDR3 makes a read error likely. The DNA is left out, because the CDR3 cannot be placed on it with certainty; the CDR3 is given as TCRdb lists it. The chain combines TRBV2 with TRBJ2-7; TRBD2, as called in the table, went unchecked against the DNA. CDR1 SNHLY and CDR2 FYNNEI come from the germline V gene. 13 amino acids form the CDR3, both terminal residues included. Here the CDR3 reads CASSAGPNTGVGL.

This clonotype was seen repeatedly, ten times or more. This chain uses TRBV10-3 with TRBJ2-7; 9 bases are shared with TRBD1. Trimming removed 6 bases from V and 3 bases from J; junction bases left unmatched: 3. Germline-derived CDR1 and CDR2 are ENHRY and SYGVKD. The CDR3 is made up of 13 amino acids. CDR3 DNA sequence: TGTGCCATCAGCCGGGACAGGGACTACGAGCAGTACGTC. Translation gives CAISRDRDYEQYV.

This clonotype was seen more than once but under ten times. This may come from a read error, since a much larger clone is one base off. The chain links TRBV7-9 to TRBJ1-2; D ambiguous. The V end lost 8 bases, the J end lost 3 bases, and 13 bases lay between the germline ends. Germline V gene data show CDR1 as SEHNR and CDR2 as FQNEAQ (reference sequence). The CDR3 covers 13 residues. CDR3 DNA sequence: TGTGCCAGCCAAACCTATGTGGACTATGGCTACACCTTC. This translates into CASQTYVDYGYTF.

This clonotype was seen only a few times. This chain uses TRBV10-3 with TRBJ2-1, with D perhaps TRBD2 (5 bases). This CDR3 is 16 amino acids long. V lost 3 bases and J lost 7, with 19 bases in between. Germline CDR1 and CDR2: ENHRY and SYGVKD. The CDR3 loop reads CAISDVSGKVGNEQFF. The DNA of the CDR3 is TGTGCCATCAGTGATGTGTCCGGGAAGGTGGGGAATGAGCAGTTCTTC.

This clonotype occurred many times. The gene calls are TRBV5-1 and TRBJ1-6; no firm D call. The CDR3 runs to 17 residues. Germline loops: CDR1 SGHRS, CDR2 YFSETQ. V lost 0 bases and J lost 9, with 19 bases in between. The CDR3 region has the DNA TGCGCCAGCAGCTTGGTTGTTGTGGGCCCTCAGCGTTCACCCCTCCACTTT. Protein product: CASSLVVVGPQRSPLHF.